This T cell receptor beta chain was obtained from a study of blood T cell repertoires in COVID-19. Original methodology: Amplifying reference gene primers gave estimates of nucleated cell counts. TCRdb's copy holds only in-frame clones and misses some; the assay was immunoSEQ multiplex PCR. V and J calls and clone size come straight from that table; D and trimming were deduced from the DNA. The data hold around 220,000 clones, with around 80% observed a single time. This CDR3 region has 17 residues. J lost 7 bases, V lost 1 base, and 10 bases had no gene match. The germline V gene encodes CDR1 LGHDT and CDR2 YNNKEL (reference sequence).

The sample comprised peripheral blood. The TCR comes from a woman between 35 and 50 years old with active or convalescent COVID-19. The chain is built from TRBV3-1 (or the pseudogene TRBV3-2) and TRBJ2-1; 10 bases fit TRBD2. CDR3 nucleotide sequence: TGTGCCAGCAGCCAAGCGGCTAGCGGGGGCCAAGGGAATGAGCAGTTCTTC. Its translation: CASSQAASGGQGNEQFF.